This T cell receptor (beta chain) was identified in a study of cytomegalovirus exposure and HLA in healthy donors. V gave up 4 bases and J gave up 5 bases; unmatched junction bases: 3. Germline V gene sequence: CDR1 MNHEY, CDR2 SMNVEV (reference sequence). The CDR3 runs to 14 residues. Primers: 60 Vbeta forward and 13 Jbeta reverse. Sequencing was performed with immunoSEQ multiplex PCR; in TCRdb, only in-frame clones are kept and a portion is missing. The sample lists approximately 130,000 clones, roughly three quarters seen once, with around 1.9% in the top ten. The TCR comes from a middle-aged woman in good health and CMV-seronegative. The chain uses TRBV27 and TRBJ1-1; 11 nucleotides align to TRBD1. The sample consisted of PBMCs. CDR3 loop: CASSSGTGGTEAFF. The CDR3 nucleotides are TGTGCCAGCAGTTCCGGGACAGGGGGGACTGAAGCTTTCTTT.